The clone carrying this T cell receptor (beta chain) was counted between two and nine times. Its cognate antigen is unknown. V lost 7 bases, J lost 7 bases, and 9 bases stayed unmatched. Looked up from germline, CDR1 is SQVTM and CDR2 is ANQGSEA. The length of the CDR3 is 12 residues. Primers used in a second PCR of about 6 to 11 cycles were a sample-barcoded 5' primer and a J-beta primer mix. Each CDR3 protein gets one entry after TCRdb re-called the 5' RACE reads with MiXCR. The sample contains hundreds of thousands of distinct CDR3 sequences, 55% to 75% of which appear only once. The data originate from a study of blood T cells in healthy people across ages. Study-level results: Naive T cell percentage and TCR beta diversity correlated strongly. Unsorted PBMCs ruled out conclusive naive versus antigen-experienced comparison. Considered underestimates were the diversity estimates obtained from one million T cells.

Each donor gave roughly 9.8 milliliters of peripheral blood. The source of this sequence is a man aged 25-40 years in good health. Specimen: blood. The rearrangement links TRBV29-1 to TRBJ2-5; 7 nucleotides line up with TRBD2. CDR3: CSGVAGLGTQYF. The CDR3 coding sequence is TGCAGCGGAGTAGCGGGCTTGGGGACCCAGTACTTC.